These T cell receptor beta chains were read from a single sample in a study of blood T cell repertoires in COVID-19. The method was immunoSEQ multiplex PCR; TCRdb's version includes in-frame clones alone and lacks a portion of them. This sample has tens of thousands of clones, with 80% to 95% found just once. Sequencing used peripheral blood. All receptors derive from a male donor with active COVID-19. The CDR3 runs from the conserved cysteine through the conserved F or W. Fields, in order: CDR3 protein, CDR3 DNA, clone size, D gene, V gene, J gene. D genes are given only for firm matches. For some rows the clone size is stated as once, few or many, or as a class when expanded; others skip it.

cdr3_aa: CASSPGTQPAGQLHF; cdr3_nt: TGTGCCAGCTCACCAGGCACTCAACCGGCCGGACAACTCCACTTT; clone_size: -; d_call: -; v_call: TRBV18; j_call: TRBJ1-6
cdr3_aa: CASSLGGSQETQYF; cdr3_nt: TGCGCCAGCAGCTTGGGCGGGTCGCAAGAGACCCAGTACTTC; clone_size: -; d_call: -; v_call: TRBV5-1; j_call: TRBJ2-5
cdr3_aa: CASSPGTGGDEQFF; cdr3_nt: TGTGCCAGCTCACCAGGGACAGGGGGTGATGAGCAGTTCTTC; clone_size: -; d_call: TRBD1; v_call: TRBV18; j_call: TRBJ2-1
cdr3_aa: CASSMVSSVQTQYF; cdr3_nt: TGTGCCAGTAGTATGGTGTCTAGCGTGCAGACCCAGTACTTC; clone_size: -; d_call: -; v_call: TRBV19; j_call: TRBJ2-5
cdr3_aa: CASSLVGSRDPYGYTF; cdr3_nt: TGTGCCAGCAGCTTAGTAGGTAGCAGGGATCCCTATGGCTACACCTTC; clone_size: medium-sized; d_call: -; v_call: TRBV7-9; j_call: TRBJ1-2
cdr3_aa: CASSLTGESGNAIYF; cdr3_nt: TGCGCCAGCAGCTTGACAGGGGAGTCTGGAAACGCCATATATTTT; clone_size: -; d_call: TRBD1; v_call: TRBV5-1; j_call: TRBJ1-3
cdr3_aa: CARPPYQGTGGYTF; cdr3_nt: TGTGCCAGGCCCCCTTACCAGGGAACAGGTGGCTACACCTTC; clone_size: -; d_call: -; v_call: TRBV19; j_call: TRBJ1-2
cdr3_aa: CASSEFLGTGLNTGELFF; cdr3_nt: TGTGCCAGCAGTGAATTTTTGGGGACAGGGTTAAACACCGGGGAGCTGTTTTTT; clone_size: -; d_call: TRBD1; v_call: TRBV25-1; j_call: TRBJ2-2
cdr3_aa: CASTYGSGQGQGYTF; cdr3_nt: TGTGCCAGCACCTACGGGTCGGGACAGGGGCAAGGCTACACCTTC; clone_size: -; d_call: TRBD1; v_call: TRBV5-4; j_call: TRBJ1-2
cdr3_aa: CASTTKSGGSGNTIYF; cdr3_nt: TGCGCCAGCACCACCAAGTCAGGGGGCTCTGGAAACACCATATATTTT; clone_size: -; d_call: TRBD1; v_call: TRBV4-1; j_call: TRBJ1-3
cdr3_aa: CASSDYRNHNYGYTF; cdr3_nt: TGCGCCAGCAGTGATTACAGAAACCATAACTATGGCTACACCTTC; clone_size: -; d_call: -; v_call: TRBV10-2; j_call: TRBJ1-2
cdr3_aa: CASSLSPGERDTQYF; cdr3_nt: TGTGCCAGCAGCCTGAGCCCCGGGGAGCGAGATACGCAGTATTTT; clone_size: -; d_call: -; v_call: TRBV7-8; j_call: TRBJ2-3
cdr3_aa: CASSFDKYFYGYTF; cdr3_nt: TGTGCCAGCAGCTTCGACAAGTATTTCTATGGCTACACCTTC; clone_size: few; d_call: -; v_call: TRBV7-2; j_call: TRBJ1-2
cdr3_aa: CASSSDRGSATNEKLFF; cdr3_nt: TGTGCCAGCAGCTCGGACAGGGGATCGGCAACTAATGAAAAACTGTTTTTT; clone_size: few; d_call: TRBD1; v_call: TRBV7-9; j_call: TRBJ1-4
cdr3_aa: CASLGQANQPQHF; cdr3_nt: TGTGCCAGTCTCGGACAGGCTAATCAGCCCCAGCATTTT; clone_size: -; d_call: TRBD1; v_call: TRBV19; j_call: TRBJ1-5
cdr3_aa: CASNPRDRGLLQPQHF; cdr3_nt: TGTGCCAGTAACCCGAGGGACAGGGGGCTGTTGCAGCCCCAGCATTTT; clone_size: -; d_call: TRBD1; v_call: TRBV19; j_call: TRBJ1-5
cdr3_aa: CASSRGQDDMNEQFF; cdr3_nt: TGTGCCAGCAGCAGGGGACAGGATGACATGAATGAGCAGTTCTTC; clone_size: -; d_call: -; v_call: TRBV21-1; j_call: TRBJ2-1
cdr3_aa: CASSYIGLAGNTQYF; cdr3_nt: TGTGCCAGCAGTTATATAGGGCTAGCGGGGAATACGCAGTATTTT; clone_size: -; d_call: TRBD2; v_call: TRBV6-2/TRBV6-3; j_call: TRBJ2-3
cdr3_aa: CASSQDYNEQFF; cdr3_nt: TGTGCCAGTAGTCAGGACTACAATGAGCAGTTCTTC; clone_size: -; d_call: -; v_call: TRBV19; j_call: TRBJ2-1
cdr3_aa: CASSLARVGGTNYGYTF; cdr3_nt: TGTGCCAGCAGCTTAGCGCGGGTGGGAGGGACAAACTATGGCTACACCTTC; clone_size: -; d_call: -; v_call: TRBV7-6; j_call: TRBJ1-2
cdr3_aa: CASSGGREDQYF; cdr3_nt: TGCGCCAGCAGCGGCGGGAGGGAAGATCAGTACTTC; clone_size: -; d_call: TRBD2; v_call: TRBV5-1; j_call: TRBJ2-7
cdr3_aa: CASSPTTGESYNEQFF; cdr3_nt: TGCGCCAGCAGCCCTACCACAGGGGAATCATACAATGAGCAGTTCTTC; clone_size: -; d_call: TRBD1; v_call: TRBV5-1; j_call: TRBJ2-1
cdr3_aa: CASSPSGTAGRVSYEQYF; cdr3_nt: TGTGCCAGCAGCCCGAGCGGTACGGCAGGTAGAGTCTCCTACGAGCAGTACTTC; clone_size: -; d_call: -; v_call: TRBV5-4; j_call: TRBJ2-7
cdr3_aa: CASSLRGAPYGYTF; cdr3_nt: TGTGCCAGCAGCTTGCGGGGGGCCCCCTATGGCTACACCTTC; clone_size: once; d_call: -; v_call: TRBV11-3; j_call: TRBJ1-2
cdr3_aa: CASSGTRRALNTEAFF; cdr3_nt: TGTGCCAGCAGTGGCACAAGGAGAGCATTGAACACTGAAGCTTTCTTT; clone_size: few; d_call: -; v_call: TRBV6-1; j_call: TRBJ1-1
cdr3_aa: CASSAFRAENSPLHF; cdr3_nt: TGTGCCAGCAGCGCCTTCAGGGCGGAGAATTCACCCCTCCACTTT; clone_size: -; d_call: -; v_call: TRBV9; j_call: TRBJ1-6
cdr3_aa: CASSLVATLGNEQFF; cdr3_nt: TGTGCCAGCAGCTTGGTAGCGACCTTGGGTAATGAGCAGTTCTTC; clone_size: -; d_call: -; v_call: TRBV5-4; j_call: TRBJ2-1
cdr3_aa: CASSPSGNTIYF; cdr3_nt: TGTGCCAGCTCACCGAGTGGAAACACCATATATTTT; clone_size: -; d_call: -; v_call: TRBV18; j_call: TRBJ1-3
cdr3_aa: CASSFSRQSNYGYTF; cdr3_nt: TGTGCCAGCAGCTTCTCCCGACAGAGTAACTATGGCTACACCTTC; clone_size: -; d_call: -; v_call: TRBV7-2; j_call: TRBJ1-2
cdr3_aa: CASSLRASGGVGTDTQYF; cdr3_nt: TGTGCCAGCAGCTTACGGGCTAGCGGGGGGGTTGGCACAGATACGCAGTATTTT; clone_size: -; d_call: TRBD2; v_call: TRBV7-3; j_call: TRBJ2-3
cdr3_aa: CASSTSPDSRYTF; cdr3_nt: TGTGCCAGTAGTACCTCTCCCGACAGCCGCTACACCTTC; clone_size: once; d_call: -; v_call: TRBV19; j_call: TRBJ1-2
cdr3_aa: CASSPYIPQGDGYTF; cdr3_nt: TGTGCCAGCTCACCATATATACCACAGGGAGATGGCTACACCTTC; clone_size: once; d_call: -; v_call: TRBV18; j_call: TRBJ1-2